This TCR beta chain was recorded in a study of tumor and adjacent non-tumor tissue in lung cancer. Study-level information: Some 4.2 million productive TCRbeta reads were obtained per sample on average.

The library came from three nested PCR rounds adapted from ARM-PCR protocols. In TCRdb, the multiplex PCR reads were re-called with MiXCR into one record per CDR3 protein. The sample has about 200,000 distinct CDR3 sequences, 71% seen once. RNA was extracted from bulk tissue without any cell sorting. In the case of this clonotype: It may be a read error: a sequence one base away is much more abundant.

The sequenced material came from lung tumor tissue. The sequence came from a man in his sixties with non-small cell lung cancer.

CDR3 sequence (DNA): TGCAGTGCTAGAGGGCTAGTCACCTCCTACAATGAGCAGTTCTTC. Protein product: CSARGLVTSYNEQFF. J is TRBJ2-1 and V is TRBV20-1; D is ambiguous. Germline loops: CDR1 DFQATT, CDR2 SNEGSKA (reference sequence). The ends were cut back, 1 base at V and 0 bases at J, with 10 bases in the middle. The CDR3 has 15 amino acids.